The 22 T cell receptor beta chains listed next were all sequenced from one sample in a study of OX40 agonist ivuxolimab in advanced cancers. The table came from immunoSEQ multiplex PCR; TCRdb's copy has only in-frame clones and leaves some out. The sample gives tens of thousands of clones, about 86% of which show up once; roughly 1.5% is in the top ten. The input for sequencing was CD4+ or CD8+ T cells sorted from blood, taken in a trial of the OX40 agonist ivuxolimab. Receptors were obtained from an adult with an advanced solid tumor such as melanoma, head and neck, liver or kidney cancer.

The CDR3 is CASQRATEAFF. In nucleotides, the CDR3 is TGTGCCAGCCAGCGGGCCACTGAAGCTTTCTTT. V and J are TRBV6-5 and TRBJ1-1, with no clear D. This CDR3 comprises 11 residues. Germline CDR1 is MNHEY and CDR2 is SVGAGI. The V gene lost 8 bases and the J gene lost 4 bases, with 8 bases spanning the gap.

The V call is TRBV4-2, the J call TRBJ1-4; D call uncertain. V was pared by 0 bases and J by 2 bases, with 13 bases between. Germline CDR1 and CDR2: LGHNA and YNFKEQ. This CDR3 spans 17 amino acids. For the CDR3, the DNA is TGTGCCAGCAGCCAAGATCCCAAAGGGTGGACTAATGAAAAACTGTTTTTT. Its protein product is CASSQDPKGWTNEKLFF.

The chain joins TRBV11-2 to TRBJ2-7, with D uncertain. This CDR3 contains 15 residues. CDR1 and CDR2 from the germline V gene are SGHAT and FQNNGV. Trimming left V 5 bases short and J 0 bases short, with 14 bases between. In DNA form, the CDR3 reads TGTGCCAGCAGCCAGAATATCGGAAGCTCCTACGAGCAGTACTTC. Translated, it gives CASSQNIGSSYEQYF.

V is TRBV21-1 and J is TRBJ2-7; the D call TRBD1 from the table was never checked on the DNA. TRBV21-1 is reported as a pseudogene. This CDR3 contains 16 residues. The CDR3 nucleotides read TGTGCCAGCAGCATTCCCGGACAGGGTAAGGTGGACGAGCAGTACTTC. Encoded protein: CASSIPGQGKVDEQYF.

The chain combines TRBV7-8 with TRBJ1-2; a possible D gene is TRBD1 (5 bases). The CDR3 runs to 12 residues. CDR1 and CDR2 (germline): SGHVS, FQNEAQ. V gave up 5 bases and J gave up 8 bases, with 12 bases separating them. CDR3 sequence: CASSRRETGYTF. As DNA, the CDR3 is TGTGCCAGCAGCCGCAGGGAGACCGGCTACACCTTC.

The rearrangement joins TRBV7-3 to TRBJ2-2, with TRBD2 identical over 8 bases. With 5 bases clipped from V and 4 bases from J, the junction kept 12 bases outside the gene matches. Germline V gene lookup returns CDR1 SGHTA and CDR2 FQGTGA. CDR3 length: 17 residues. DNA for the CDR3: TGTGCCAGCAGCCCGGCAGCGGGGGCCGGGAGCACCGGGGAGCTGTTTTTT. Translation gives CASSPAAGAGSTGELFF.

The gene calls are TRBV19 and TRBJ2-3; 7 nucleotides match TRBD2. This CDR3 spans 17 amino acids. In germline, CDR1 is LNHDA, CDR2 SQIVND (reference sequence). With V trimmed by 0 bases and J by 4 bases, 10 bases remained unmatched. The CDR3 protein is CASSIDLTGGRSDTQYF. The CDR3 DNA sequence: TGTGCCAGTAGTATAGATCTCACGGGGGGACGGTCAGATACGCAGTATTTT.

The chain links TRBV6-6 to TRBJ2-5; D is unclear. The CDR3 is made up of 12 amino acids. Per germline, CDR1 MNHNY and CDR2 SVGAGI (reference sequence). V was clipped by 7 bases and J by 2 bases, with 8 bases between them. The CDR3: CASTNSQETQYF. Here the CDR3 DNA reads TGTGCCAGCACCAATTCTCAAGAGACCCAGTACTTC.

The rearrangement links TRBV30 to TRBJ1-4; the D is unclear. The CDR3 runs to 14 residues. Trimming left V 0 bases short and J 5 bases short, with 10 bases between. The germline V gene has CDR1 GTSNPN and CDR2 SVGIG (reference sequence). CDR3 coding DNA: TGTGCCTGGAGTGTACGGGAAAACAATGAAAAACTGTTTTTT. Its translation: CAWSVRENNEKLFF.

The CDR3 region is CAWREGGNTIYF. As DNA, the CDR3 is TGTGCCTGGAGGGAAGGTGGAAACACCATATATTTT. The gene calls are TRBV30 and TRBJ1-3, with unresolved D. Germline CDR1 is GTSNPN and CDR2 is SVGIG (reference sequence). V lost 3 bases to trimming and J lost 3 bases, with 6 bases between them. The CDR3 is 12 amino acids.

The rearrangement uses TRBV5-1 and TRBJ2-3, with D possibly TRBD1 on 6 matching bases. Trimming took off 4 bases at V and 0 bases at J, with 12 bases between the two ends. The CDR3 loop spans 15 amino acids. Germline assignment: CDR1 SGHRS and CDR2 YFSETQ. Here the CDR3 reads CASSPDSSSTDTQYF. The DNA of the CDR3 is TGCGCCAGCAGCCCGGACAGTTCTAGCACAGATACGCAGTATTTT.

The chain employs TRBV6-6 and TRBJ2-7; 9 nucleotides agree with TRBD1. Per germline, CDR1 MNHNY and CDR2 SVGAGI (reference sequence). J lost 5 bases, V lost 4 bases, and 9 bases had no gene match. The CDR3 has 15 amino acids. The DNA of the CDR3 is TGTGCCAGCAGTTCCCCCGGGACAGGGTCTGACGAGCAGTACTTC. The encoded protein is CASSSPGTGSDEQYF.

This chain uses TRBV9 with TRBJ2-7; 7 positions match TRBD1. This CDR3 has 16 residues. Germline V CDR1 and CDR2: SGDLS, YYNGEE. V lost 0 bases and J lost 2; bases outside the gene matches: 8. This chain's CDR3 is CASSVGNEGAPYEQYF. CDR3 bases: TGTGCCAGCAGCGTAGGAAACGAGGGGGCGCCCTACGAGCAGTACTTC.

DNA for the CDR3: TGTGCCACCAGCCCTCAGACAGGGAGTAGCGACACCGGGGAGCTGTTTTTT. Protein: CATSPQTGSSDTGELFF. The V call is TRBV15, the J call TRBJ2-2, with 7 positions matching TRBD1. This CDR3 contains 17 residues. From germline, CDR1 is LNHNV and CDR2 YYDKDF (reference sequence). After removal of 5 bases from V and 3 bases from J, the junction contained 12 bases not matched to a gene.

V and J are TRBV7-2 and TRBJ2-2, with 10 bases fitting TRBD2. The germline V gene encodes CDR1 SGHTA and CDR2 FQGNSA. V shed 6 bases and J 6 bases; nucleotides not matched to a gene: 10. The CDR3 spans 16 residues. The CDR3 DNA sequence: TGTGCCAGCAGGATTAGCGGGGGGCCGCTGTCCGGGGAGCTGTTTTTT. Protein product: CASRISGGPLSGELFF.

CDR3 in amino acids: CAWKQGGYEQYF. The CDR3 DNA reads TGTGCCTGGAAACAGGGGGGTTACGAGCAGTACTTC. The J gene is TRBJ2-7, the V gene TRBV30; 8 nucleotides match TRBD1. The germline V gene encodes CDR1 GTSNPN and CDR2 SVGIG (reference sequence). Losses at the gene ends were 4 bases for V and 4 bases for J; bases not matched to a gene: 3. This CDR3 region has 12 residues.

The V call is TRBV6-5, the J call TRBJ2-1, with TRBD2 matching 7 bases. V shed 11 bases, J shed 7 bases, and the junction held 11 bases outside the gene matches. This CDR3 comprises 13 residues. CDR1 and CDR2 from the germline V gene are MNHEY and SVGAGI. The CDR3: CAAGRAGLNEQFF. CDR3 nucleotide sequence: TGTGCCGCGGGGAGGGCCGGGTTAAATGAGCAGTTCTTC.

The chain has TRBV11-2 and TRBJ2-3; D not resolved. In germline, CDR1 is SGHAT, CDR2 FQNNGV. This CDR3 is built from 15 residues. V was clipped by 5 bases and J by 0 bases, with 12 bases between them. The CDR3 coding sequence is TGTGCCAGCAGCCGCCCGAGCGCTAGCACAGATACGCAGTATTTT. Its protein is CASSRPSASTDTQYF.

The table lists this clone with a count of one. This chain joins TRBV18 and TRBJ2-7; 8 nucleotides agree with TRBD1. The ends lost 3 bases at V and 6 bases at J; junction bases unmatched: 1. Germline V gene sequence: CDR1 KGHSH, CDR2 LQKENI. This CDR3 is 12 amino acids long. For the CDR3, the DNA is TGTGCCAGCTCACCCGGGACAGGCGAGCAGTACTTC. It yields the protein CASSPGTGEQYF.

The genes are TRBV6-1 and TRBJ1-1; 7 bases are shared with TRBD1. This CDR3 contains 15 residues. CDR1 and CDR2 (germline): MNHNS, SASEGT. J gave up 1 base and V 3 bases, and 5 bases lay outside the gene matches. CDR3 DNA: TGTGCCAGCAGTGACATGGGACAGCCGAACACTGAAGCTTTCTTT. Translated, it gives CASSDMGQPNTEAFF.

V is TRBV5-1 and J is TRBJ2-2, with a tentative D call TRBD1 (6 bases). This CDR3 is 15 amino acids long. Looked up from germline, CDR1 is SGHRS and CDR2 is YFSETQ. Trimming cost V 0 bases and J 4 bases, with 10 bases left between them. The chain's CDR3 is CASSLEGEGTGELFF. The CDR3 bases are TGCGCCAGCAGCTTGGAGGGGGAAGGCACCGGGGAGCTGTTTTTT.

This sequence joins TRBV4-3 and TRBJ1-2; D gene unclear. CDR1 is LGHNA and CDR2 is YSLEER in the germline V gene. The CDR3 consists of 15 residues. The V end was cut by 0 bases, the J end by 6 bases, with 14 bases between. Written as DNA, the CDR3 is TGCGCCAGCAGCCAAGACACCGGGAGCACAGATGGCTACACCTTC. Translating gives CASSQDTGSTDGYTF.